This T cell receptor (beta chain) was sequenced in a study of beta chain features in type 1 diabetes. Overall study findings and caveats: With patients and controls alike, PCR might favor shorter templates to an equal degree. Type 1 diabetes patients had VDJ junctions that carried fewer insertions and more deletions.

Expressed TCRB transcripts were sequenced because the entire RNA isolate underwent reverse transcription. Measured with immunoSEQ multiplex PCR; TCRdb has only the in-frame clones, and not every one. The sample includes roughly 300,000 clones, 12% to 15% seen only once; the top ten take about 6.6%. This CDR3 is 16 amino acids long. Germline CDR1 and CDR2: SGHNT and YYREEE (reference sequence). V lost 2 bases and J lost 2, with 15 bases in between. This clone was observed a handful of times. Its antigen is undetermined. Sequencing was carried out using central memory CD4+ T cells from blood. This receptor was obtained from a man aged 30 to 45 in good health. The chain combines TRBV5-4 with TRBJ2-3; a weak D match, TRBD1 (6 bases). The CDR3 loop is CASSLHNTGPTDTQYF. CDR3 bases: TGTGCCAGCAGCTTACATAACACAGGGCCCACAGATACGCAGTATTTT. The full variable domain, rest sourced from reference TRBV5-4 and TRBJ2-3, is ETGVTQSPTHLIKTRGQQVTLRCSSQSGHNTVSWYQQALGQGPQFIFQYYREEENGRGNFPPRFSGLQFPNYSSELNVNALELDDSALYLCASSLHNTGPTDTQYFGPGTRLTVL.